Listed below are T cell receptor beta chains from one sample, sequenced in a study of Graves' ophthalmopathy and Graves' hyperthyroidism. Each CDR3 protein is one row after TCRdb ran MiXCR on the multiplex PCR reads. The sample has about 600,000 distinct CDR3 sequences; about two fifths are singletons. The sequencing input was peripheral blood or thyroid tissue (not recorded which). These receptors were obtained from an adult man with Graves' hyperthyroidism. Each CDR3 is given with its conserved first and last residue. D genes are given only for firm matches. Not every row has a clone size; where given, it reads once, few, many or a size class.

J,D,size,V,CDR3,DNA
TRBJ1-2,TRBD1,once,TRBV25-1,CAWSGGRGPYGYTF,TGTGCCTGGAGCGGAGGAAGGGGGCCCTATGGCTACACCTTC
TRBJ1-1,TRBD1,many,TRBV9,CASSEGQMNTEAFF,TGTGCCAGCAGCGAGGGACAGATGAACACTGAAGCTTTCTTT
TRBJ1-4,TRBD1,-,TRBV7-9,CASSLAGTGGGEKLFF,TGTGCCAGCAGTTTGGCCGGGACAGGGGGCGGCGAAAAACTGTTTTTT
TRBJ1-4,TRBD1,many,TRBV9,CASSMTGGNEKLFF,TGTGCCAGCAGCATGACAGGGGGGAATGAAAAACTGTTTTTT
TRBJ1-5,TRBD1,-,TRBV7-8,CASSSQGGSNQPQHF,TGTGCCAGCAGTTCACAGGGGGGGAGCAATCAGCCCCAGCATTTT
TRBJ2-7,TRBD2,few,TRBV7-8,CASSLELAGVHEQYF,TGTGCCAGCAGCTTAGAACTAGCGGGAGTTCACGAGCAGTACTTC
TRBJ2-5,-,many,TRBV7-2,CASSFDLGVWETQYF,TGTGCCAGCAGCTTTGATTTGGGGGTTTGGGAGACCCAGTACTTC
TRBJ1-1,-,-,TRBV7-2,CASSLDQYSAEAFF,TGTGCCAGCAGCTTGGACCAGTACAGCGCTGAAGCTTTCTTT
TRBJ2-3,-,-,TRBV7-9,CAGQRDLDTDTQYF,TGTGCCGGTCAACGGGATCTGGACACAGATACGCAGTATTTT
TRBJ1-5,TRBD1,few,TRBV12-3/TRBV12-4,CASSSGTGGVGSQPQHF,TGTGCCAGCAGTTCCGGGACAGGGGGAGTTGGTAGTCAGCCCCAGCATTTT
TRBJ2-7,-,-,TRBV20-1,CSASKAYEQYF,TGCAGTGCTAGCAAAGCGTACGAGCAGTACTTC
TRBJ2-5,TRBD1,-,TRBV29-1,CSVVVPGQPQETQYF,TGCAGCGTTGTAGTCCCGGGACAGCCACAAGAGACCCAGTACTTC
TRBJ1-2,TRBD1,once,TRBV29-1,CSVADRVDGYTF,TGCAGCGTTGCCGACAGGGTGGATGGCTACACCTTC
TRBJ2-7,-,-,TRBV7-2,CASSLLLGSYGQYF,TGTGCCAGCAGCTTGTTATTGGGCAGCTACGGGCAGTACTTC
TRBJ1-1,TRBD1,-,TRBV29-1,CSGQGAQGAEAFF,TGCAGCGGGCAGGGGGCGCAGGGCGCTGAAGCTTTCTTT
TRBJ1-5,-,-,TRBV20-1,CSARDGGDQPQHF,TGCAGTGCTAGAGATGGGGGGGATCAGCCCCAGCATTTT
TRBJ1-2,TRBD1,-,TRBV10-3,CATATGGLAGSFTF,TGTGCCACCGCGACAGGGGGCCTAGCGGGAAGTTTCACCTTC
TRBJ2-7,TRBD2,many,TRBV7-9,CASSSPWTSGSGEQYF,TGTGCCAGCAGCTCCCCCTGGACTAGCGGGAGTGGGGAGCAGTACTTC
TRBJ2-7,TRBD1,once,TRBV5-1,CASTQGTGGLSSYEQYF,TGCGCCAGCACCCAGGGGACAGGAGGCTTATCTTCCTACGAGCAGTACTTC
TRBJ1-6,-,few,TRBV7-9,CASSLERGSGLYNSPLHF,TGTGCCAGCAGCTTAGAAAGGGGGAGCGGCCTTTATAATTCACCCCTCCACTTT
TRBJ2-7,TRBD2,-,TRBV20-1,CSARDRASGFSEQYF,TGCAGTGCTAGAGATAGGGCTAGCGGGTTCTCCGAGCAGTACTTC
TRBJ1-6,-,many,TRBV5-8,CASSLVAVGSPLHF,TGTGCCAGCAGCTTGGTCGCAGTCGGATCACCCCTCCACTTT
TRBJ2-5,TRBD1,-,TRBV6-5,CANSEGTESQETQYF,TGTGCCAACAGTGAAGGGACAGAGTCCCAAGAGACCCAGTACTTC